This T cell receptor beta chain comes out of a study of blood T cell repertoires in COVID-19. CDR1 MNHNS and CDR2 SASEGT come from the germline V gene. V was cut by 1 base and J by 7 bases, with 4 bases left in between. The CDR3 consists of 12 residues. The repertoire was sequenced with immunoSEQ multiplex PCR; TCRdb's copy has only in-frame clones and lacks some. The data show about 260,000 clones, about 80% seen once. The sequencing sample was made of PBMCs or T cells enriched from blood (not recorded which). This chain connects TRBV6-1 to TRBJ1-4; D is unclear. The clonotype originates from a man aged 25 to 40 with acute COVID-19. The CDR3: CASSEVVEKLFF. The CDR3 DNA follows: TGTGCCAGCAGTGAAGTAGTTGAAAAACTGTTTTTT.